This TCR beta chain was documented in a study of T cells after yellow fever vaccination. The trim removed 4 bases at V and 4 bases at J, leaving 15 bases unmatched. The CDR3 totals 17 residues. CDR1 and CDR2 (germline): SGHDT, YYEEEE. Comment on this clonotype: Its antigen is not identified.

Making TCR cDNA involved 5'RACE template switching, which added UMIs and a universal primer site. MiXCR, applied by TCRdb to the 5' RACE reads, yields one record per CDR3 protein. The sample has about 160,000 distinct CDR3 sequences; more than 5.5% are singletons. Findings and caveats of the study: From the bulk population, abundant clonotypes could contaminate and appear within FACS-sorted repertoires.

Sequencing used CD4+ T cells sorted from PBMCs, obtained more than 4 days after the first yellow fever vaccination. This clonotype was obtained from a man between 18 and 35 years old who received the YFV17D yellow fever vaccine. The chain links TRBV5-6 to TRBJ1-2; 8 nucleotides agree with TRBD1. CDR3 bases: TGTGCCAGCAGCCCGTCCGCTGGGGACAGGAGAACCTATGGCTACACCTTC. Its protein product is CASSPSAGDRRTYGYTF.